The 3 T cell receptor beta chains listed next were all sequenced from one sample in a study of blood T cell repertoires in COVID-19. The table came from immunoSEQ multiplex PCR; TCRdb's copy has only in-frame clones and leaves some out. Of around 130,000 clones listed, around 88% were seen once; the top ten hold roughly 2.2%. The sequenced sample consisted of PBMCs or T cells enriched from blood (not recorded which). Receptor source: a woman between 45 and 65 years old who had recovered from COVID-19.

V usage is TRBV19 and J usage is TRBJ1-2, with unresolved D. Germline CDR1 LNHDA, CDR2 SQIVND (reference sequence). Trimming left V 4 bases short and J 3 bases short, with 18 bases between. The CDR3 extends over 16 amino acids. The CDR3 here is CASSRITLEEDYGYTF. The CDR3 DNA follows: TGTGCCAGTAGTAGGATTACTCTCGAGGAAGACTATGGCTACACCTTC.

In DNA form, the CDR3 reads TGTGCCAGCAGAGAGCAGGGGACCGGGGAGCTGTTTTTT. Translating it yields CASREQGTGELFF. The gene calls are TRBV12-3 or TRBV12-4 and TRBJ2-2, with a possible D match to TRBD1 (6 bases). V was clipped by 6 bases and J by 5 bases, with 10 bases between them. The CDR3 is made up of 13 amino acids.

The chain's CDR3 is CAWSVSGGAYEQYF. CDR3 sequence (DNA): TGTGCCTGGAGCGTAAGCGGGGGGGCCTACGAGCAGTACTTC. The V call is TRBV30, the J call TRBJ2-7; TRBD2 aligns across 10 bases. The length of the CDR3 is 14 residues. With V trimmed by 3 bases and J by 2 bases, 4 bases remained unmatched. CDR1 is GTSNPN, CDR2 SVGIG, per germline (reference sequence).